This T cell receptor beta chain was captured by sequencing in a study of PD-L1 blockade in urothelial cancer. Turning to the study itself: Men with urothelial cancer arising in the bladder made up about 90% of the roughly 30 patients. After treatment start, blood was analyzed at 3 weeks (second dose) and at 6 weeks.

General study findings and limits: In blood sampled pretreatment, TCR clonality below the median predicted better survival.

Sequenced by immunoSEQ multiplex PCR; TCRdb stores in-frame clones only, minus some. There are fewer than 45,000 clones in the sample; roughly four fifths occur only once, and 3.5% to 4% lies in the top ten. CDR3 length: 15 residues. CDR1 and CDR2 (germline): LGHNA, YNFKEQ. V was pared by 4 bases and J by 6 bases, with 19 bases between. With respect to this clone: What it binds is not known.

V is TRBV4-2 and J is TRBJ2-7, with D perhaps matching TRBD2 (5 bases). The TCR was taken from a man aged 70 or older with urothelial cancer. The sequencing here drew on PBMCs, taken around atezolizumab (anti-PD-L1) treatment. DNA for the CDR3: TGTGCCAGCAGCCCCTCACTCGGGTATGAGGGCGAGCAGTACTTC. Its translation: CASSPSLGYEGEQYF.